This is a list of T cell receptor beta chains from one sample in a study of metastatic and nonmetastatic thyroid tumors. From the PCR reads, TCRdb re-called clones with MiXCR. The sample has some 64,000 clones; roughly 4% are singletons. The sample comprised blood. The source is a female donor with papillary thyroid cancer or a benign thyroid nodule (not recorded which). Some clones in this sample may be carry-over from other donors' samples. Both conserved end residues are part of each CDR3. D genes are given only for firm matches. For some rows the clone size is stated as once, few or many, or as a class when expanded; others skip it.

TRBV6-1	TRBJ2-2	.	many	CASRLGTTNTGELFF	TGTGCCAGCAGGCTCGGGACCACCAACACCGGGGAGCTGTTTTTT
TRBV9	TRBJ2-3	.	many	CASSNSPGTDTQYF	TGTGCCAGCAGTAACAGCCCGGGCACAGATACGCAGTATTTT
TRBV18	TRBJ2-5	TRBD2	few	CASSLERETQTQYF	TGTGCCAGCTCCCTCGAGCGGGAGACGCAGACCCAGTACTTC
TRBV6-1	TRBJ2-3	TRBD2	few	CASSTTGLAGGGVDTQYF	TGTGCCAGCAGTACCACGGGACTAGCGGGAGGGGGAGTAGATACGCAGTATTTT
TRBV7-3	TRBJ2-1	TRBD1	many	CASSSEGQARNEQFF	TGTGCCAGCAGCTCCGAAGGACAGGCCCGCAATGAGCAGTTCTTC
TRBV6-1	TRBJ2-7	.	few	CASSPNDQYYEQYF	TGTGCCAGCAGTCCAAACGATCAATACTACGAGCAGTACTTC
TRBV2	TRBJ1-5	.	many	CASREGVRNQPQHF	TGTGCCAGCAGGGAGGGCGTTCGGAATCAGCCCCAGCATTTT
TRBV18	TRBJ2-5	TRBD2	.	CASSPLAGGQETQYF	TGTGCCAGCTCACCCCTAGCGGGAGGACAAGAGACCCAGTACTTC
TRBV6-1	TRBJ1-2	TRBD1	medium-sized	CASSEAAGGYYGYTF	TGTGCCAGCAGTGAAGCTGCAGGGGGCTACTATGGCTACACCTTC
TRBV20-1	TRBJ2-7	TRBD2	many	CSANSGTSGVGWEQYF	TGCAGTGCTAACTCAGGGACTAGCGGGGTGGGGTGGGAGCAGTACTTC
TRBV19	TRBJ1-6	.	many	CASSMSEPNSPLHF	TGTGCCAGTAGTATGAGCGAACCGAATTCACCCCTCCACTTT
TRBV27	TRBJ1-2	.	many	CASSSKTRTAKANYGYTF	TGTGCCAGCAGTTCCAAGACACGGACGGCGAAAGCTAACTATGGCTACACCTTC
TRBV6-1	TRBJ1-3	.	.	CASVGVYGNTICF	TGTGCCAGCGTGGGGGTTTATGGAAACACCATATGTTTT
TRBV10-3	TRBJ2-7	TRBD1	many	CAISENRQGDEQYF	TGTGCCATCAGTGAGAATAGACAGGGGGACGAGCAGTACTTC
TRBV6-1	TRBJ1-1	.	few	CASGNLMNTEAFF	TGTGCCAGCGGTAACTTAATGAACACTGAAGCTTTCTTT